This T cell receptor beta chain was sequenced during a study of T-cell reconstitution after alpha-beta-depleted transplantation in children. Note on this clonotype: Its antigen remains unidentified.

Whole-study results and caveats: It was newly produced T cells that mostly accounted for T-cell counts and diversity one year after transplant.

Unique molecular identifiers were incorporated during preparation of the TCRbeta library. MiXCR was run by TCRdb on the PCR reads, yielding one entry per CDR3 protein. This sample has 250,000 to 400,000 distinct CDR3 sequences, with roughly 21% found just once. CDR3 size: 14 residues. The ends lost 6 bases at V and 4 bases at J; junction bases unmatched: 7. CDR1 and CDR2 from the germline V gene are SGHRS and YFSETQ. Sample: PBMCs, mostly from graft donor cells, taken 180 days after TCRalphabeta/CD19-depleted stem cell transplant. This TCR came from a male patient younger than 18 who had a stem cell transplant for acute lymphoblastic leukemia, so the T cells may come from the graft donor. This chain uses TRBV5-1 with TRBJ2-5; 9 nucleotides line up with TRBD1. CDR3 DNA sequence: TGCGCCAGCATCGGTGACAGGGGGTTAGAGACCCAGTACTTC. Protein: CASIGDRGLETQYF.